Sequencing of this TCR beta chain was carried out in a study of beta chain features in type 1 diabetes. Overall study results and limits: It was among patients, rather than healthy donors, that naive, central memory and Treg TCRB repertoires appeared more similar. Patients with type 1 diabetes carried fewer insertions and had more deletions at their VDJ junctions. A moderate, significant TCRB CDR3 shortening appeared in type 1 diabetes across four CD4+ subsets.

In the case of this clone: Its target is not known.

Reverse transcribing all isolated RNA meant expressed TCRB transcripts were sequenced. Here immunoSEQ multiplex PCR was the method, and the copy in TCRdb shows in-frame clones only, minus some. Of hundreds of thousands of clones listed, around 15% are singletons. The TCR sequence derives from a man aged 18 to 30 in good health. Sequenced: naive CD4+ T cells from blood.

The CDR3 bases are TGTGCCAGCACAAAACAGGGGGCGAACACTGAAGCTTTCTTT. It translates to CASTKQGANTEAFF. V is TRBV7-9 and J is TRBJ1-1; 9 nucleotides align to TRBD1. Germline values: CDR1 SEHNR, CDR2 FQNEAQ (reference sequence). The CDR3 runs 14 residues. V was clipped by 7 bases and J by 1 base; unmatched bases: 4.